This TCR beta chain was identified in a study of a mutant IDH1 vaccine in newly diagnosed glioma. Clones were read by immunoSEQ multiplex PCR, and TCRdb kept only the in-frame ones, dropping some. This sample has tens of thousands of clones; roughly 84% occur once, and the top ten carry about 14%. As for time point: week 23, last vaccination. The vaccine gave 300 ug of a 20-mer mutant IDH1 peptide subcutaneously per dose. The CDR3 spans 16 residues. The germline V and J ends were trimmed by 0 bases and 3 bases, with 10 bases remaining between them. Germline-derived CDR1 and CDR2 are SGHNT and YYREEE (reference sequence). This clone was seen just once. The antigen is unknown.

The sequencing here drew on PBMCs, taken from a glioma patient whose treatment included an IDH1 peptide vaccine. The receptor's source is a man younger than 35 with glioma. V usage is TRBV5-4 and J usage is TRBJ2-6; D may be TRBD1 (6 bases). CDR3 amino acids: CASSLVGGNGANVLTF. The CDR3 nucleotides are TGTGCCAGCAGCTTGGTAGGGGGAAATGGGGCCAACGTCCTGACTTTC.